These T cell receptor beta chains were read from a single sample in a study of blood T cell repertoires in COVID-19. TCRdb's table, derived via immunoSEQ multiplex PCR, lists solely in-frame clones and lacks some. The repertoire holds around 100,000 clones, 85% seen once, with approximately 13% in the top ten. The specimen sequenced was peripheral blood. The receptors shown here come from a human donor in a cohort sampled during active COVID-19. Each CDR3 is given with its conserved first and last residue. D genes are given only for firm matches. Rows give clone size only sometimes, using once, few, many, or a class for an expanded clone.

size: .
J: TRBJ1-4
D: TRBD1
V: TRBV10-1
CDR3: CASSGTGAGEKLFF
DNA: TGCGCCAGCAGCGGAACAGGGGCCGGTGAAAAACTGTTTTTT

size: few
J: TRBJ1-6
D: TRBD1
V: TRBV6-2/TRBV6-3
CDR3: CASSYPLGQGLSLHF
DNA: TGTGCCAGCAGTTACCCACTTGGACAGGGACTATCCCTCCACTTT

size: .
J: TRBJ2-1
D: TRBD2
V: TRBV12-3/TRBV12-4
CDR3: CASGGGPNEQFF
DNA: TGTGCCAGCGGCGGGGGGCCGAACGAGCAGTTCTTC

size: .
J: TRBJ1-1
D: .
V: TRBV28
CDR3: CASGRDYTEAFF
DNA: TGTGCCAGCGGGAGGGACTACACTGAAGCTTTCTTT

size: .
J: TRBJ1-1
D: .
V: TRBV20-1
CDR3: CSARTSTEAFF
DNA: TGCAGTGCTAGAACTAGCACTGAAGCTTTCTTT

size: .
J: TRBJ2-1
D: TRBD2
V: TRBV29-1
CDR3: CSVAASGGVSNEQFF
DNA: TGCAGCGTTGCGGCTAGCGGGGGGGTCTCTAATGAGCAGTTCTTC

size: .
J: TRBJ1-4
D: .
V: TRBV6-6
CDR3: CASSYSAGKPDEKLFF
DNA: TGTGCCAGCAGTTACTCAGCAGGGAAGCCGGATGAAAAACTGTTTTTT

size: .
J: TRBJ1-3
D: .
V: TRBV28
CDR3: CASSQRAGSGSGNTIYF
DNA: TGTGCCAGCAGTCAAAGGGCAGGGTCAGGCTCTGGAAACACCATATATTTT

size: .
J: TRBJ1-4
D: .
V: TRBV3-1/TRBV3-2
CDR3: CASSPGGVAEKLFF
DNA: TGTGCCAGCAGCCCCGGGGGGGTGGCTGAAAAACTGTTTTTT

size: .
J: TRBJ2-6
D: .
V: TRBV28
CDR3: CASSLSEVRHSGANVLTF
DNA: TGTGCCAGCAGTTTGTCGGAGGTGAGACACTCTGGGGCCAACGTCCTGACTTTC

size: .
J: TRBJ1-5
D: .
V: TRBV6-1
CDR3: CASSEAQGLVQPQHF
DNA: TGTGCCAGCAGTGAAGCCCAGGGCCTAGTTCAGCCCCAGCATTTT

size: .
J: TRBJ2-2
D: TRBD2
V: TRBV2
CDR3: CASSEFREGTGELFF
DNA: TGTGCCAGCAGTGAATTCAGGGAGGGCACCGGGGAGCTGTTTTTT

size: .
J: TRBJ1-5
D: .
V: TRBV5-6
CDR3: CASSFRGSNQPQHF
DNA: TGTGCCAGCAGCTTCCGGGGAAGCAATCAGCCCCAGCATTTT

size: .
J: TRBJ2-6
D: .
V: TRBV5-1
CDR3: CASSSSRGSGANVLTF
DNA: TGCGCCAGCAGCTCTAGCAGGGGATCTGGGGCCAACGTCCTGACTTTC